This T cell receptor beta chain is drawn from a study of vaccination and CD4 T cells after COVID-19. Study-level background: Post-vaccine sample collection happened at a median of about ten weeks after dose two, ranging 14 to 241.

About this clonotype: Its antigen is unknown. Mismatch with germline at one junction end may stem from a read error.

Treatment specified: approximately 9-day PBMC culture with coronavirus spike peptide pools or control peptides (ViraFEST assay). The CDR3 consists of 14 residues. Germline CDR1 is DFQATT and CDR2 is SNEGSKA (reference sequence). Sequencing of the DNA from cultured CD4+ T cells was carried out with the Oncomine TCR Beta short-read assay. From the PCR reads, TCRdb called clonotypes with MiXCR, one entry per CDR3 protein. The table lists roughly 24,000 distinct CDR3 sequences, around three fifths of them singletons. The material sequenced was CD4+ T cells from blood, cultured in vitro. The J gene is TRBJ2-3, the V gene TRBV20-1; possibly TRBD2 for D (7 bases). The clonotype originates from a human donor who had recovered from COVID-19. The CDR3 nucleotides read TGCAGTGCCAGAGATTGGACGGGGGGCGATACGCAGTATTTT. This translates into CSARDWTGGDTQYF.